Below are 18 T cell receptor beta chains sequenced from a single sample in a study of beta chain features in type 1 diabetes. Expressed TCRB transcripts were sequenced because the entire RNA isolate underwent reverse transcription. Profiled with immunoSEQ multiplex PCR; TCRdb holds only in-frame clones, not every one. The sample lists about 240,000 clones, less than 35% occurring once. Sample: central memory CD4+ T cells from blood. The origin of the receptors is a young man in good health.

This clone was seen only a few times. V and J are TRBV5-4 and TRBJ2-7; D ambiguous. Trimming took 5 bases from V and 2 from J, leaving 8 bases between them. Germline-derived CDR1 and CDR2 are SGHNT and YYREEE (reference sequence). This CDR3 comprises 12 residues. CDR3 protein: CASSADTYEQYF. In DNA, the CDR3 is TGTGCCAGCAGTGCAGACACCTACGAGCAGTACTTC. Variable domain in full (rest from reference TRBV5-4 and TRBJ2-7): ETGVTQSPTHLIKTRGQQVTLRCSSQSGHNTVSWYQQALGQGPQFIFQYYREEENGRGNFPPRFSGLQFPNYSSELNVNALELDDSALYLCASSADTYEQYFGPGTRLTVT.

V usage is TRBV11-2 and J usage is TRBJ2-3; D remains unclear. Trimming removed 2 bases at V and 3 bases at J, with 6 bases between. This CDR3 contains 13 residues. Per the germline V gene, CDR1 is SGHAT and CDR2 is FQNNGV. The CDR3 region has the DNA TGTGCCAGCAGCTTAACTACGACAGATACGCAGTATTTT. Amino acids: CASSLTTTDTQYF.

The chain uses TRBV15 and TRBJ1-3; D is unclear. V shed 3 bases and J shed 0 bases, with 9 bases lying between them. The germline V gene has CDR1 LNHNV and CDR2 YYDKDF (reference sequence). The CDR3 sequence is 15 residues long. The CDR3 bases are TGTGCCACCAGCAGGACCCGGGGCTCTGGAAACACCATATATTTT. This sequence encodes CATSRTRGSGNTIYF. Filled out from reference TRBV15 and TRBJ1-3, the complete variable domain reads DAMVIQNPRYQVTQFGKPVTLSCSQTLNHNVMYWYQQKSSQAPKLLFHYYDKDFNNEADTPDNFQSRRPNTSFCFLDIRSPGLGDTAMYLCATSRTRGSGNTIYFGEGSWLTVV.

The sample holds a few counts of this clone. The V call is TRBV2, the J call TRBJ2-5; unclear D gene. V was clipped by 5 bases and J by 4 bases, with 8 bases between them. Germline lookup yields CDR1 SNHLY and CDR2 FYNNEI. This CDR3 spans 12 amino acids. The CDR3 region has the DNA TGTGCCAGCAGTCCCCAGCGAGAGACCCAGTACTTC. Protein product: CASSPQRETQYF.

The rearrangement uses TRBV6-1 and TRBJ2-7, with D possibly matching TRBD1 (6 bases). CDR3 length: 13 amino acids. Trimming removed 3 bases from V and 6 bases from J, with 12 bases in between. Germline V gene lookup returns CDR1 MNHNS and CDR2 SASEGT. DNA for the CDR3: TGTGCCAGCAGTGAGAGAGGGGGTCGCGAGCAGTACTTC. It is translated as CASSERGGREQYF.

In this sample, this clone turned up a few times. Here the CDR3 reads CASSLDEVGAETQYF. The CDR3 DNA is TGTGCCAGCAGCTTAGATGAAGTGGGGGCGGAGACCCAGTACTTC. The genes are TRBV7-2 and TRBJ2-5, with D tentatively TRBD1 (6 bases). V dropped 1 base and J dropped 5 bases, with 14 bases sitting between them. Germline V CDR1 and CDR2: SGHTA, FQGNSA. The CDR3 loop spans 15 amino acids.

J is TRBJ2-1 and V is TRBV10-2; 7 bases line up with TRBD2. Germline V CDR1 and CDR2: WSHSY, SAAADI. V gave up 3 bases and J gave up 4 bases; unmatched junction bases: 3. The CDR3 loop spans 14 amino acids. DNA for the CDR3: TGCGCCAGCAGTGATTTGCGGGAGTACAATGAGCAGTTCTTC. It translates to CASSDLREYNEQFF.

This clone was recorded only once. The gene calls are TRBV25-1 and TRBJ2-6; D is uncertain. V lost 5 bases and J 0 bases, leaving 17 bases between the germline ends. Germline CDR1 MGHDK, CDR2 SYGVNS. The CDR3 has 18 residues. Here the CDR3 DNA reads TGTGCCAGCAGTCCGGCGGAACAGATTTACTCTGGGGCCAACGTCCTGACTTTC. Protein: CASSPAEQIYSGANVLTF.

The chain uses TRBV9 and TRBJ2-2; D may be TRBD2 (6 bases). The V end lost 4 bases, the J end lost 2 bases, and 15 bases lay between the germline ends. The germline CDR1 and CDR2 sequences are SGDLS and YYNGEE. CDR3 length: 16 amino acids. This CDR3 reads CASSPLASANTGELFF. CDR3 bases: TGTGCCAGCAGCCCCCTCGCTAGCGCCAACACCGGGGAGCTGTTTTTT.

This clone showed up just a few times. CDR3 DNA sequence: TGTGCCAGCACTGAGGACTTAGAGGGGAACGAGCAGTACTTC. Amino acids: CASTEDLEGNEQYF. This chain uses TRBV2 with TRBJ2-7; D might be TRBD1 or TRBD2, each matching 5 bases. V was pared by 7 bases and J by 5 bases, with 18 bases between. The CDR3 sequence is 14 residues long. The germline gives CDR1 SNHLY, CDR2 FYNNEI.

This clone has a count of ten or more. V is TRBV5-4 and J is TRBJ2-1; D may be TRBD1 (5 bases). Germline V gene lookup returns CDR1 SGHNT and CDR2 YYREEE (reference sequence). The V end was cut by 1 base, the J end by 6 bases, with 20 bases between. The CDR3 spans 17 residues. CDR3 amino acids: CASSLKTAALLFNEQFF. The CDR3 DNA is TGTGCCAGCAGCTTGAAGACAGCTGCACTACTTTTCAATGAGCAGTTCTTC.

This clone showed up many times. This chain joins TRBV29-1 and TRBJ2-2; D might be TRBD1 (6 bases). This CDR3 is built from 13 residues. Trimming took off 1 base at V and 4 bases at J, with 7 bases between the two ends. The germline gives CDR1 SQVTM, CDR2 ANQGSEA. In DNA form, the CDR3 reads TGCAGCGTTGAAGGCAGGGGCACCGGGGAGCTGTTTTTT. The encoded protein is CSVEGRGTGELFF.

The rearrangement uses TRBV11-2 and TRBJ2-7; D possibly corresponds to TRBD2 (5 bases). With 1 base removed from V and 5 bases from J, the gap between germline ends came to 12 bases. CDR1 is SGHAT, CDR2 FQNNGV, per germline. The CDR3 sequence is 14 residues long. The CDR3 loop is CASSLVAGIDEQYF. Here the CDR3 DNA reads TGTGCCAGCAGCTTAGTTGCCGGGATTGACGAGCAGTACTTC.

This chain connects TRBV7-2 to TRBJ2-7; tentative D call: TRBD1 (6 bases). The CDR3 consists of 14 residues. CDR1 and CDR2 (germline): SGHTA, FQGNSA. The V and J ends lost 4 bases and 2 bases respectively, with 12 bases between them. CDR3 protein: CASSWGPDTYEQYF. DNA of the CDR3: TGTGCCAGCAGCTGGGGGCCAGATACCTACGAGCAGTACTTC.

The gene calls are TRBV30 and TRBJ2-7; D is tentatively TRBD1 or TRBD2 (6 bases each). This CDR3 spans 11 amino acids. The germline CDR1 and CDR2 sequences are GTSNPN and SVGIG (reference sequence). The germline V and J ends were trimmed by 3 bases and 12 bases, with 15 bases remaining between them. The DNA for the CDR3 is TGTGCCTGGAGGCAGAAACAGGGACTGTACTTC. Translation gives CAWRQKQGLYF.

This clone was seen repeatedly, ten times or more. The V and J genes are TRBV28 and TRBJ2-2, with 8 nucleotides matching TRBD1. CDR1 is MDHEN, CDR2 SYDVKM, per germline. CDR3 length: 16 amino acids. The V gene end was trimmed by 7 bases and the J gene end by 1 base; junction bases not matched to a gene: 8. The CDR3 bases are TGTGCCAGCACTTGGACCGGGACAGGGAACACCGGGGAGCTGTTTTTT. Its protein product is CASTWTGTGNTGELFF.

This clone was counted at least ten times. The V and J genes are TRBV20-1 and TRBJ2-3, with 7 bases identical to TRBD2. The ends lost 4 bases at V and 11 bases at J; junction bases unmatched: 6. This CDR3 has 11 amino acids. Germline V gene sequence: CDR1 DFQATT, CDR2 SNEGSKA (reference sequence). For the CDR3, the DNA is TGCAGTGCTATTACAGCGGGAAGGCAGTATTTT. The encoded protein is CSAITAGRQYF.

The sample holds many counts of this clone. The chain combines TRBV30 with TRBJ1-5, with a possible D match to TRBD1 (6 bases). Germline CDR1 is GTSNPN and CDR2 is SVGIG (reference sequence). This CDR3 has 14 amino acids. V was shortened by 1 base and J by 7 bases, with 14 bases between the two germline ends. The CDR3, as DNA: TGTGCCTGGAGTGGGCCAGGGGATGGCCAGCCCCAGCATTTT. Its translation: CAWSGPGDGQPQHF.